This entry lists 17 T cell receptor beta chains sequenced from one sample in a study of T cell repertoires in cytomegalovirus infection. From the reads, TCRdb called clonotypes with MiXCR, one entry per CDR3 protein. This table holds nearly 700,000 distinct CDR3 sequences, around 32% found once. These receptors lack a known antigen. Sample: cultured PBMCs, taken from culture after CMV antigen stimulation. The receptors here all came from a human donor in good health (CMV status not recorded). Some clones in this sample may be carry-over from other donors' samples.

This chain connects TRBV19 to TRBJ1-2, with TRBD1 identical over 8 bases. This CDR3 is built from 13 residues. V dropped 5 bases and J dropped 3; count of bases not matched to a gene: 2. Per the germline V gene, CDR1 is LNHDA and CDR2 is SQIVND (reference sequence). CDR3 in amino acids: CASSEQGDYGYTF. The DNA of the CDR3 is TGTGCCAGTAGTGAACAGGGGGACTATGGCTACACCTTC.

This clonotype was counted only a few times. CDR3: CASQSSPPAGAKNIQYF. CDR3 DNA: TGTGCCAGCCAATCCTCCCCCCCGGCCGGGGCTAAAAACATTCAGTACTTC. V gene TRBV12-3 or TRBV12-4 combines with J gene TRBJ2-4; the D gene could be TRBD1 or TRBD2 (5 bases each). The V and J ends lost 8 bases and 4 bases respectively, with 24 bases between them. The CDR3 covers 17 residues.

The rearrangement links TRBV5-6 to TRBJ2-3, with TRBD1 identical over 9 bases. V dropped 1 base and J dropped 14; count of bases not matched to a gene: 5. CDR1 and CDR2 (germline): SGHDT, YYEEEE. The CDR3 is made up of 12 amino acids. In DNA form, the CDR3 reads TGTGCCAGCAGCTTGAATGGGACAGGGTCGTATTTT. Protein: CASSLNGTGSYF.

This sequence joins TRBV20-1 and TRBJ2-4; weak D call: TRBD2 (6 bases). CDR3 length equals 15 residues. Germline lookup yields CDR1 DFQATT and CDR2 SNEGSKA (reference sequence). The V gene lost 0 bases and the J gene lost 11 bases, with 20 bases spanning the gap. The CDR3 is CSARDWRAGNRVQYF. CDR3 bases: TGCAGTGCTAGAGATTGGAGGGCCGGTAATAGAGTTCAGTACTTC.

The chain joins TRBV12-3 or TRBV12-4 to TRBJ2-5, with 9 nucleotides matching TRBD1. CDR3 length equals 14 residues. After removal of 2 bases from V and 4 bases from J, the junction contained 2 bases not matched to a gene. The CDR3 DNA sequence: TGTGCCAGCAGTTTACGGACAGGGGTAGAGACCCAGTACTTC. Residues: CASSLRTGVETQYF.

The table lists this clonotype with many counts. The V and J genes are TRBV28 and TRBJ2-1; 10 bases fit TRBD2. The germline gives CDR1 MDHEN, CDR2 SYDVKM. After removal of 5 bases from V and 2 bases from J, the junction contained 3 bases not matched to a gene. This CDR3 is built from 15 residues. The CDR3 nucleotides are TGTGCCAGCAGTCCAAGCGGGGGGGCCTACAATGAGCAGTTCTTC. Residues: CASSPSGGAYNEQFF.

This clonotype was counted a few times. The chain recombines TRBV15 with TRBJ1-5; D is possibly TRBD1 (5 bases). This CDR3 spans 12 amino acids. The V gene's germline CDR1 is LNHNV and CDR2 YYDKDF (reference sequence). CDR3 region: CATSGENQPQHF. CDR3 nucleotide sequence: TGTGCGACGTCGGGGGAAAATCAGCCCCAGCATTTT. Full variable domain (remainder filled in from reference TRBV15 and TRBJ1-5): DAMVIQNPRYQVTQFGKPVTLSCSQTLNHNVMYWYQQKSSQAPKLLFHYYDKDFNNEADTPDNFQSRRPNTSFCFLDIRSPGLGDTAMYLCATSGENQPQHFGDGTRLSIL.

This clonotype turned up a few times. The V call is TRBV6-8, the J call TRBJ1-5; D unclear. Looked up from germline, CDR1 is MNHGY and CDR2 is SAAAGT. The CDR3 is made up of 12 amino acids. V was clipped by 2 bases and J by 10 bases, with 9 bases between them. The chain's CDR3 is CASSYPIQPQHF. CDR3 DNA sequence: TGTGCCAGCAGTTACCCCATTCAACCCCAGCATTTT.

CDR3 bases: TGTGCCAGCTCACTGGCGGGGGTTGTTGAGCAGTTCTTC. This encodes CASSLAGVVEQFF. The J gene is TRBJ2-1, the V gene TRBV18, with 7 bases matching TRBD2. V trimming: 4 bases; J trimming: 9 bases; junction bases outside the gene matches: 6. Germline V CDR1 and CDR2: KGHSH, LQKENI. The CDR3 covers 13 residues.

The rearrangement links TRBV4-1 to TRBJ1-2; D not resolved. The CDR3 is 16 residues long. Germline CDR1 and CDR2: MGHRA and YSYEKL. V gave up 0 bases and J gave up 8 bases, with 19 bases separating them. CDR3 region: CASSQDQGEGMGGYTF. The DNA of the CDR3 is TGCGCCAGCAGCCAAGATCAAGGCGAGGGTATGGGAGGCTACACCTTC.

This clonotype occurred a few times. The chain combines TRBV7-8 with TRBJ2-7; the match to TRBD2 covers 14 bases. This CDR3 is 16 amino acids long. V lost 5 bases and J lost 2; bases outside the gene matches: 5. Looked up from germline, CDR1 is SGHVS and CDR2 is FQNEAQ. CDR3 loop: CASSPSGLAGAYEQYF. The DNA of the CDR3 is TGTGCCAGCAGCCCTTCGGGACTAGCGGGAGCCTACGAGCAGTACTTC.

This chain uses TRBV20-1 with TRBJ2-2; D is possibly TRBD2 (6 bases). The CDR3 covers 17 residues. Germline lookup yields CDR1 DFQATT and CDR2 SNEGSKA (reference sequence). The V end lost 0 bases, the J end lost 5 bases, and 19 bases lay between the germline ends. Written as DNA, the CDR3 is TGCAGTGCTAGAGATTCCGAAGCGGGCGGCGGAACCGGGGAGCTGTTTTTT. Translated, it gives CSARDSEAGGGTGELFF.

The chain joins TRBV5-1 to TRBJ2-6, with no clear D. This CDR3 region has 15 residues. In germline, CDR1 is SGHRS, CDR2 YFSETQ. V was pared by 1 base and J by 3 bases, with 8 bases between. The CDR3 DNA reads as TGCGCCAGCAGCTTGAACCACTATGGGGCCAACGTCCTGACTTTC. This codes for CASSLNHYGANVLTF.

The chain combines TRBV6-2 or TRBV6-3 with TRBJ1-2, with 12 positions matching TRBD1. Looked up from germline, CDR1 is MNHEY and CDR2 is SVGEGT. Losses at the gene ends were 6 bases for V and 1 base for J; bases not matched to a gene: 9. The CDR3 extends over 17 amino acids. For the CDR3, the DNA is TGTGCCAGCAGGGCCCCGGGACAGGGGGCTGGTAACTATGGCTACACCTTC. This gives the protein CASRAPGQGAGNYGYTF.

The rearrangement links TRBV4-2 to TRBJ2-7; D may be TRBD1 or TRBD2 (5 bases each). Trimming pared 1 base from V and 3 bases from J, leaving 19 bases between. The CDR3 has 17 residues. CDR1 and CDR2 (germline): LGHNA, YNFKEQ. CDR3 sequence: CASSQALGTDKNYEQYF. The CDR3 nucleotides are TGTGCCAGCAGCCAAGCGTTGGGGACCGATAAGAACTACGAGCAGTACTTC.

The chain links TRBV12-3 or TRBV12-4 to TRBJ2-1; D gene unclear. The CDR3 loop spans 13 amino acids. V lost 5 bases to trimming and J lost 9 bases, with 14 bases between them. CDR3 in DNA: TGTGCCAGCAGTACCGACGTCCGAGGTGAGCAGTTCTTC. As protein: CASSTDVRGEQFF.

This clonotype appeared many times. The chain joins TRBV12-3 or TRBV12-4 to TRBJ1-3, with 8 bases identical to TRBD1. This CDR3 has 13 residues. After removal of 10 bases from V and 2 bases from J, the junction contained 4 bases not matched to a gene. The chain's CDR3 is CATSTGAGNTIYF. The CDR3, as DNA: TGTGCCACCTCGACAGGGGCTGGAAACACCATATATTTT.